A single sample is the source of the 28 T cell receptor beta chains below, sequenced in a study of regulatory T cells in long-lasting Graves disease. Arm-PCR with iRepertoire HTBI primers amplified the CDR3 regions for these TCR beta libraries. TCRdb called the multiplex PCR reads again in MiXCR, with one record for every CDR3 protein. Counted here are some 250,000 distinct CDR3 sequences, about a sixth occurring once; the ten biggest clones make up roughly a fifth. Documented time point: newly diagnosed GD, antithyroid drugs for less than 3 months. From RNA extracted from PBMCs, the TCR library was made. This sample comprised peripheral blood mononuclear cells (PBMCs), obtained at new diagnosis, from a patient treated with antithyroid drugs. These receptors originate from a female donor with Graves disease.

This clonotype was counted between two and nine times. This may come from a read error, since a much larger clone is one base off. This rearrangement joins TRBV7-9 to TRBJ2-5; D is unclear. The germline V and J ends were trimmed by 9 bases and 6 bases, with 20 bases remaining between them. The CDR3 is made up of 14 amino acids. Germline V gives CDR1 SEHNR, CDR2 FQNEAQ (reference sequence). CDR3 coding DNA: TGTGCCAGTCCAGGCCCCCCCCATTGGAAGACCCAGTACTTC. It translates to CASPGPPHWKTQYF.

A word on this clonotype: A read error likely explains this, since a far larger clone differs by one base. The chain joins TRBV7-9 to TRBJ2-5; TRBD2 is a possible D gene (5 bases). Germline CDR1 reads SEHNR; CDR2 reads FQNEAQ (reference sequence). This CDR3 is 14 amino acids long. V was cut by 1 base and J by 2 bases, with 8 bases left in between. The chain's CDR3 is CASSLEGGQETQYF. The CDR3 bases are TGTGCCAGCAGCTTAGAAGGCGGGCAAGAGACCCAGTACTTC.

As for this clonotype: The germline gene is not matched at one end of the junction; a read error may be the cause. The chain combines TRBV9 with TRBJ2-4; weak D call: TRBD1 (5 bases). Per germline, CDR1 SGDLS and CDR2 YYNGEE. The CDR3 has 14 amino acids. This CDR3 reads CAGSRVLAKNIQYF. The CDR3 bases are TGTGCCGGCAGCAGGGTCCTAGCCAAAAACATTCAGTACTTC.

The chain employs TRBV12-3 or TRBV12-4 and TRBJ2-5; perhaps D is TRBD1 or TRBD2 (5 bases each). CDR3 length: 13 amino acids. V dropped 3 bases and J dropped 3 bases, with 8 bases sitting between them. CDR3 in amino acids: CASSFWGKETQYF. The DNA for the CDR3 is TGTGCCAGCAGTTTTTGGGGGAAAGAGACCCAGTACTTC.

The table lists this clonotype with a few counts. One junction end does not reproduce the germline sequence, and a read error may be involved. The chain employs TRBV6-1 and TRBJ2-6; D not certain. CDR3 length: 10 amino acids. CDR1 and CDR2 (germline): MNHNS, SASEGT. Here the CDR3 reads CVTGANVLTF. CDR3 DNA sequence: TGCGTCACTGGGGCCAACGTCCTGACTTTC.

This clonotype was recorded many times. V usage is TRBV7-9 and J usage is TRBJ2-1, with TRBD1 as a possible D gene (6 bases). Looked up from germline, CDR1 is SEHNR and CDR2 is FQNEAQ (reference sequence). This CDR3 is 15 amino acids long. Between the trimmed V and J ends, which lost 3 bases and 4 bases, there was a span of 13 bases. Here the CDR3 reads CASSLTGTLYNEQFF. CDR3 sequence (DNA): TGTGCCAGCAGCTTGACAGGAACGTTGTACAATGAGCAGTTCTTC.

Remarks on this clonotype: With only one base between it and a far larger clone, this is likely a read error. The genes are TRBV9 and TRBJ2-1; the match to TRBD1 covers 8 bases. The length of the CDR3 is 15 residues. The germline V gene has CDR1 SGDLS and CDR2 YYNGEE. In DNA, the CDR3 is TGTGCCAGCTGGAGAGGAGACAGGGGATACAATGACCAGTTCTTC. It is translated as CASWRGDRGYNDQFF.

This clonotype was observed many times. V gene TRBV6-2 or TRBV6-3 combines with J gene TRBJ2-1; 8 bases line up with TRBD2. Trimming cost V 8 bases and J 6 bases; bases outside gene matches: 6. CDR3 length equals 13 residues. Looked up from germline, CDR1 is MNHEY and CDR2 is SVGEGT. The CDR3 reads CASSGGGRNEQFF. The CDR3 DNA reads TGTGCCAGCTCCGGGGGGGGCCGCAATGAGCAGTTCTTC.

This clonotype was counted at least ten times. V gene TRBV12-3 or TRBV12-4 combines with J gene TRBJ2-4, with D possibly being TRBD1 (5 bases). This CDR3 contains 14 residues. With 2 bases removed from V and 8 bases from J, the gap between germline ends came to 13 bases. The CDR3 region has the DNA TGTGCCAGCAGTTTATCGCAGGGTATGGACATTCAGTACTTC. Protein: CASSLSQGMDIQYF.

For this clonotype: One base separates it from a far larger clone, so it is likely a read error. The J gene is TRBJ2-3, the V gene TRBV24-1; tentatively, D is TRBD1 (7 bases). With the DNA end fitting TRBJ2-1 better, the J assignment may be wrong. The germline gives CDR1 KGHDR, CDR2 SFDVKD. The length of the CDR3 is 16 residues. As DNA, the CDR3 is TGTGCCACCAGTGATTCGGCGGGACAGTCCTACGATGAGCAGTTCTTC. It translates to CATSDSAGQSYDEQFF.

Many counts were recorded for this clonotype. The V and J genes are TRBV28 and TRBJ2-3; D call uncertain. The germline V gene encodes CDR1 MDHEN and CDR2 SYDVKM. Trimming removed 3 bases from V and 2 bases from J, with 12 bases in between. The CDR3 consists of 15 residues. DNA of the CDR3: TGTGCCAGCAGTTTCCAGTCGGTGTACACAGATACGCAGTATTTT. It is translated as CASSFQSVYTDTQYF.

This clonotype was detected ten times or more. This chain connects TRBV28 to TRBJ2-5; 8 bases agree with TRBD2. This CDR3 has 13 amino acids. Germline CDR1 MDHEN, CDR2 SYDVKM. V lost 7 bases, J lost 2 bases, and 3 bases stayed unmatched. The CDR3 region is CASTRGGQETQYF. Here the CDR3 DNA reads TGTGCCAGCACCCGGGGGGGGCAAGAGACCCAGTACTTC.

This clonotype has ten or more counts. The chain joins TRBV27 to TRBJ1-3; D gene unclear. CDR3 length equals 13 residues. The germline CDR1 and CDR2 sequences are MNHEY and SMNVEV (reference sequence). With 7 bases removed from V and 4 bases from J, the gap between germline ends came to 11 bases. CDR3 in DNA: TGTGCCAGCACCGCAGGTACAGGAAACACCATATATTTT. Translating gives CASTAGTGNTIYF.

This clonotype was found a few times. This chain links TRBV2 with TRBJ2-1; 8 positions match TRBD2. The CDR3 spans 16 residues. The V segment lost 2 bases and the J segment 7 bases; nucleotides outside the gene matches: 10. Germline V gene lookup returns CDR1 SNHLY and CDR2 FYNNEI. CDR3 in amino acids: CASSEILGLGRNEQFF. The CDR3 nucleotides read TGTGCCAGCAGTGAAATTTTGGGACTAGGTAGGAATGAGCAGTTCTTC.

This clonotype was observed many times. The chain carries TRBV25-1 and TRBJ1-1; the D is unclear. Trimming removed 2 bases from V and 3 bases from J, with 7 bases in between. Germline CDR1 MGHDK, CDR2 SYGVNS. This CDR3 is built from 13 residues. In DNA, the CDR3 is TGTGCCAGCAGTGAAGATTTGGACACTGAAGCTTTCTTT. Amino acid sequence: CASSEDLDTEAFF.

Regarding this clonotype: A read error is likely here: a far larger clone is one base away. The chain couples TRBV2 to TRBJ2-1; D is unclear. The J call may not be correct, given that the DNA end is closer to TRBJ2-3. The CDR3 is 12 amino acids. Looked up from germline, CDR1 is SNHLY and CDR2 is FYNNEI. The CDR3 region is CASSGYGYTQYF. The CDR3 coding sequence is TGTGCCAGCAGTGGATATGGATATACGCAGTATTTT.

The J gene is TRBJ2-7, the V gene TRBV4-2, with 10 bases aligning to TRBD2. The germline V gene encodes CDR1 LGHNA and CDR2 YNFKEQ. J lost 6 bases, V lost 1 base, and 9 bases had no gene match. This CDR3 has 16 residues. CDR3 in DNA: TGTGCCAGCAGCCAAGTTCTGAGCGGGAGGGCCTGCGAGCAGTACTTC. This gives the protein CASSQVLSGRACEQYF.

This clonotype appeared many times. The chain carries TRBV6-1 and TRBJ1-2; D is unresolved. Per germline, CDR1 MNHNS and CDR2 SASEGT. This CDR3 region has 13 residues. Trimming cost V 6 bases and J 4 bases, with 12 bases left between them. The CDR3 nucleotides are TGTGCCAGCAGCGTCCGGGAGTCCTATGGCTACACCTTC. Protein product: CASSVRESYGYTF.

In the case of this clonotype: Its ends do not fully match the called genes, so a read error is possible. The rearrangement links TRBV20-1 to TRBJ1-6; tentatively, D is TRBD1 (5 bases). The germline V gene encodes CDR1 DFQATT and CDR2 SNEGSKA (reference sequence). This CDR3 is 12 amino acids long. CDR3 nucleotides: TGCAGTGCTAGAATAGGGACTTCACCCCTCCGCTTT. Amino acid sequence: CSARIGTSPLRF.

This clonotype was counted many times. The chain has TRBV11-2 and TRBJ2-7; a weak D match, TRBD2 (6 bases). V gave up 0 bases and J gave up 0 bases, with 9 bases separating them. Germline V CDR1 and CDR2: SGHAT, FQNNGV. The CDR3 length is 15 residues. CDR3 region: CASSLDGGSSYEQYF. CDR3 sequence (DNA): TGTGCCAGCAGCTTAGATGGGGGGAGCTCCTACGAGCAGTACTTC.

This clonotype was seen at least ten times. The V call is TRBV7-3, the J call TRBJ2-1; 13 bases are a match to TRBD2. The V gene's germline CDR1 is SGHTA and CDR2 FQGTGA. The trim removed 1 base at V and 6 bases at J, leaving 6 bases unmatched. This CDR3 is 17 amino acids long. The CDR3 DNA sequence: TGTGCCAGCAGCTTAATAGGGGGACTAGCGGGATTCAATGAGCAGTTCTTC. It encodes CASSLIGGLAGFNEQFF.

Only a few counts were recorded for this clonotype. A much larger clone lies one base from this, so it may be a read error. The chain combines TRBV7-2 with TRBJ1-1, with unresolved D. The CDR3 is 13 residues long. Germline-derived CDR1 and CDR2 are SGHTA and FQGNSA. Between the trimmed V and J ends, which lost 3 bases and 1 base, there was a span of 6 bases. CDR3 protein: CASSFAGNTEAFF. The CDR3, as DNA: TGTGCCAGCAGCTTTGCAGGGAACACTGAAGCTTTCTTT.

In this sample, this clonotype turned up many times. V gene TRBV20-1 combines with J gene TRBJ1-1; 9 positions agree with TRBD1. The CDR3 contains 14 residues. Trimming cost V 2 bases and J 5 bases; bases outside gene matches: 6. In germline, CDR1 is DFQATT, CDR2 SNEGSKA (reference sequence). CDR3 protein: CSARKDRGGTEAFF. CDR3 nucleotide sequence: TGCAGTGCTAGAAAGGACAGGGGAGGAACTGAAGCTTTCTTT.

V gene TRBV3-1 combines with J gene TRBJ1-1, with D possibly being TRBD1 (6 bases). CDR3 length: 13 amino acids. V was trimmed by 4 bases and J by 5 bases, leaving 11 bases between them. The V gene's germline CDR1 is LGHDT and CDR2 YNNKEL (reference sequence). For the CDR3, the DNA is TGTGCCAGCAGCCCACAGAGGGGGACTGAAGCTTTCTTT. It is translated as CASSPQRGTEAFF.

Many counts were recorded for this clonotype. The J gene is TRBJ2-3, the V gene TRBV28, with 10 positions matching TRBD1. After removal of 0 bases from V and 5 bases from J, the junction contained 5 bases not matched to a gene. The germline CDR1 and CDR2 sequences are MDHEN and SYDVKM. The CDR3 spans 16 residues. The CDR3 DNA sequence: TGTGCCAGCAGTTTATGGACAGGGGGCGCTGGAGATACGCAGTATTTT. Amino acids: CASSLWTGGAGDTQYF.

This clonotype has ten or more counts. The V and J genes are TRBV18 and TRBJ2-1, with D perhaps assigned TRBD1 or TRBD2 (5 bases each). Trimming left V 3 bases short and J 7 bases short, with 13 bases between. The germline V gene encodes CDR1 KGHSH and CDR2 LQKENI. There are 14 residues in the CDR3. The CDR3: CASSPEARENEQFF. CDR3 DNA: TGTGCCAGCTCACCCGAGGCCAGGGAGAATGAGCAGTTCTTC.

This clonotype was seen many times. The rearrangement links TRBV7-9 to TRBJ2-1; 9 bases align to TRBD1. The germline CDR1 and CDR2 sequences are SEHNR and FQNEAQ (reference sequence). CDR3 length: 15 amino acids. V gave up 0 bases and J gave up 7 bases; unmatched junction bases: 4. The CDR3 DNA reads as TGTGCCAGCAGCTTAGCGAGGGGACAGGGAAATGAGCAGTTCTTC. Protein: CASSLARGQGNEQFF.

This clonotype has ten or more counts. The chain joins TRBV18 to TRBJ1-2; D is uncertain. CDR1 is KGHSH and CDR2 is LQKENI in the germline V gene. V lost 3 bases to trimming and J lost 2 bases, with 10 bases between them. CDR3 length: 14 residues. The CDR3 loop reads CASSPVLENYGYTF. The CDR3, as DNA: TGTGCCAGCTCACCTGTGCTGGAGAACTATGGCTACACCTTC.